Reported below is one T cell receptor (beta chain). Trimming left V 4 bases short and J 4 bases short, with 27 bases between. Germline assignment: CDR1 SGDLS and CDR2 YYNGEE. This CDR3 spans 19 amino acids. This sample stems from a study of blood T cell repertoires in COVID-19. Here immunoSEQ multiplex PCR was the method, and the copy in TCRdb shows in-frame clones only, minus some. There are about 350,000 clones in the sample; 89% occur only once, and over 3.5% lies in the top ten. The sequenced material came from peripheral blood. This chain links TRBV9 with TRBJ1-3; D is possibly TRBD1 (6 bases). The sequence was collected from an older woman with COVID-19, enrolled during active disease. The CDR3 here is CASSPTMRTRGARGNTIYF. The CDR3 DNA follows: TGTGCCAGCAGCCCGACGATGAGGACACGGGGGGCGAGGGGAAACACCATATATTTT.